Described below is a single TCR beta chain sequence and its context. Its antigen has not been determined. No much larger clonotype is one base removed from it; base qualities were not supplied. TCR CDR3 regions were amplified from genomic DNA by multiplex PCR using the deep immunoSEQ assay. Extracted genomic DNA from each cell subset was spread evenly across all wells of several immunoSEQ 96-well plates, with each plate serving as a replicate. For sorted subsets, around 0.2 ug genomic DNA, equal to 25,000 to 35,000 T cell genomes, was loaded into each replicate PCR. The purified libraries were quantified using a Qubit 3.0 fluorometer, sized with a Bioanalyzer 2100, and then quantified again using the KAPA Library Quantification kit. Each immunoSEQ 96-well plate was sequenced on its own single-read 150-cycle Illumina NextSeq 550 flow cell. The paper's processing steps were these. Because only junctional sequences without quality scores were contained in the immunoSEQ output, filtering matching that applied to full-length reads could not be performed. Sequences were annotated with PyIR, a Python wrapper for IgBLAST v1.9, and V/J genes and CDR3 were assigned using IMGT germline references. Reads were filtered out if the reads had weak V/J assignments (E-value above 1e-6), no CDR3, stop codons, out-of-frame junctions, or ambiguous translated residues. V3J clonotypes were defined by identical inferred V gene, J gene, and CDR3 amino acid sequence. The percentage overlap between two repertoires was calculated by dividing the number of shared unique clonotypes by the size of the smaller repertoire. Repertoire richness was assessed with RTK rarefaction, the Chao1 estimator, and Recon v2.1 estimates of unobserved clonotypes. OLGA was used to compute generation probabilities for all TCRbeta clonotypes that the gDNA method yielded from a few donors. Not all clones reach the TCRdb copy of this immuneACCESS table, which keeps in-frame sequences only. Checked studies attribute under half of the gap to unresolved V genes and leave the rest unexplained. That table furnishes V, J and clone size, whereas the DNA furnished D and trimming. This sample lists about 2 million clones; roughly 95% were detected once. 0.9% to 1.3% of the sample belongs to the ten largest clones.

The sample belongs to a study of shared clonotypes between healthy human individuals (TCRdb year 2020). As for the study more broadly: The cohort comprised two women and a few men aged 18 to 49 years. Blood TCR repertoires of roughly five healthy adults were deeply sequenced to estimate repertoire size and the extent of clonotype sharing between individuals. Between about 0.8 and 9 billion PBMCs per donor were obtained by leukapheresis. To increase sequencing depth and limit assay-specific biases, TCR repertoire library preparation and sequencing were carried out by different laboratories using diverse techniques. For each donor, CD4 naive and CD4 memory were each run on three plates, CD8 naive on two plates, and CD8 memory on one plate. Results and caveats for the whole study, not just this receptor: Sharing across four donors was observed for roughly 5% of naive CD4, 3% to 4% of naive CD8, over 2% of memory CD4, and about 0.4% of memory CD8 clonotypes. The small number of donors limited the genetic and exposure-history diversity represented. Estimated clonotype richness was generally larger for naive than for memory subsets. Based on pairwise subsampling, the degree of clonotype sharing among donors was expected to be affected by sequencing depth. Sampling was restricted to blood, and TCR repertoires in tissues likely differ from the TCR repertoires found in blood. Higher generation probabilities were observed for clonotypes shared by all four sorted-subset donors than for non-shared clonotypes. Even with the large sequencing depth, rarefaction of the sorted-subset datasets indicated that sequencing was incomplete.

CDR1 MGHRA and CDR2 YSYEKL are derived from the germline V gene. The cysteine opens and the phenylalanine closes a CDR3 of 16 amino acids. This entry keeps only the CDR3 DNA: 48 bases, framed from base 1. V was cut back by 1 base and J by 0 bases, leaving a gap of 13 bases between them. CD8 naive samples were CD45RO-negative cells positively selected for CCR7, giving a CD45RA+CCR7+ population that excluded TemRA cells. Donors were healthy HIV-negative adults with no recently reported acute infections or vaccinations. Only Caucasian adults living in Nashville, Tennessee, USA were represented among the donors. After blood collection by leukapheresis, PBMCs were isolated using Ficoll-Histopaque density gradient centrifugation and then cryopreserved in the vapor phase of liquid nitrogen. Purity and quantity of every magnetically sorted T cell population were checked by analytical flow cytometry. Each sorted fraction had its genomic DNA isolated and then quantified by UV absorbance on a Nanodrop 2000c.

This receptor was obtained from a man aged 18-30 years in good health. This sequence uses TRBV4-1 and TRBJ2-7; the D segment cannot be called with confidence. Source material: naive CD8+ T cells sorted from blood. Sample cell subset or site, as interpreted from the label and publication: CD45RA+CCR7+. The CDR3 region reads CASSQGFPGFSYEQYF. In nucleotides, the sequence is TGCGCCAGCAGCCAAGGTTTCCCCGGGTTCTCCTACGAGCAGTACTTC.